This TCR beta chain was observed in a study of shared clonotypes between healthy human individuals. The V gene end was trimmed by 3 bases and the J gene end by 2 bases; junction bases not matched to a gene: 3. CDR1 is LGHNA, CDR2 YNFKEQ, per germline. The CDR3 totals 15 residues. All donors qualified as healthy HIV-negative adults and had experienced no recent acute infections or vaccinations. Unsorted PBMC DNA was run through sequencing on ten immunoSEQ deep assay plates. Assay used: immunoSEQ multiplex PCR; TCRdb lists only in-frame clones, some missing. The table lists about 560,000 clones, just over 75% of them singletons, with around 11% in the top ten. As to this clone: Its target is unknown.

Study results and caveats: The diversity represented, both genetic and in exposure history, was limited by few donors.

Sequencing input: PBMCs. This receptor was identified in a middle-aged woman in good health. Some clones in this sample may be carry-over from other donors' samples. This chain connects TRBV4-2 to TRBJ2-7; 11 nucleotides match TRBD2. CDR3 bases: TGTGCCAGCAGCCAGACACTAGCGGGAGCCTACGAGCAGTACTTC. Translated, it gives CASSQTLAGAYEQYF.